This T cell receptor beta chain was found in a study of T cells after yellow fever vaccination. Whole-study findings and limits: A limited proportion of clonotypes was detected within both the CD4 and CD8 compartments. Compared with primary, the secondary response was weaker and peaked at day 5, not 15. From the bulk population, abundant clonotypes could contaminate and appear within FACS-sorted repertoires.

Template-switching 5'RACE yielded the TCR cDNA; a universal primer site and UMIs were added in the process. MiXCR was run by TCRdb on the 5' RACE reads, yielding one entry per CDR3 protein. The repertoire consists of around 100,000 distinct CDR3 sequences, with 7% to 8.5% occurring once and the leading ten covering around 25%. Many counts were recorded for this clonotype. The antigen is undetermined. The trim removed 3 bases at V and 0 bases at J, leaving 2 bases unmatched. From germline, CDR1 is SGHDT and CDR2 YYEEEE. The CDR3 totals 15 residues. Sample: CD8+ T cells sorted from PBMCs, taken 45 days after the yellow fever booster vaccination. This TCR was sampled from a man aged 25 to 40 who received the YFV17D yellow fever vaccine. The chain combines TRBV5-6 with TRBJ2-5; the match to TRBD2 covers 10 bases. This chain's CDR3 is CASSYLAGDQETQYF. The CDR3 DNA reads TGTGCCAGCAGCTACCTAGCGGGAGACCAAGAGACCCAGTACTTC.